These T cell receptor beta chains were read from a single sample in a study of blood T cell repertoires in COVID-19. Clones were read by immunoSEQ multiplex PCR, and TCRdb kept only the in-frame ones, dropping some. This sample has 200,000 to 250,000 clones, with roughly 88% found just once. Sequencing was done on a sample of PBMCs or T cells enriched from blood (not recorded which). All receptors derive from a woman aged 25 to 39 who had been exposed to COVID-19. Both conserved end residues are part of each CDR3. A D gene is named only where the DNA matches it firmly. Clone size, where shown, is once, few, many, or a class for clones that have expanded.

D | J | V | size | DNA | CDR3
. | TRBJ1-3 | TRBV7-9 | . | TGTGCCACCTACCCTTTCGACCCAACAGGCTCTGGAAACACCATATATTTT | CATYPFDPTGSGNTIYF
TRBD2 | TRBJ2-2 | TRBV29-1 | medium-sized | TGCAGCGTTGCCGGGGGGTACACCGGGGAGCTGTTTTTT | CSVAGGYTGELFF
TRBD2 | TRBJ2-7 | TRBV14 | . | TGTGCCAGCAGCCAGCGGGAGGGGGAGTACGAGCAGTACTTC | CASSQREGEYEQYF
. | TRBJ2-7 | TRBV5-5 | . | TGTGCCAGCAGCACATGGAGGGACGAGCAGTACTTC | CASSTWRDEQYF
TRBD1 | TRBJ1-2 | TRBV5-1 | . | TGCGCCAGCAGCCCGACAGGACAGGGGTTCGATGGCTACACCTTC | CASSPTGQGFDGYTF
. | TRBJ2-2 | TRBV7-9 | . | TGTGCCAGCAGCCTAGGACGGGTTGGCGGGGAGCTGTTTTTT | CASSLGRVGGELFF
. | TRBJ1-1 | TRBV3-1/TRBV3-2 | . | TGTGCCAGCAGCCAAAAAGGAGGTTTGTTCGGAGCTTTCTTT | CASSQKGGLFGAFF
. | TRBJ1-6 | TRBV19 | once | TGTGCCAGTAACCATTCCCCAGGGTGGAATTCACCCCTCCACTTT | CASNHSPGWNSPLHF
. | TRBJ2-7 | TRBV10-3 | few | TGTGCCATCACTCCGACAGGGGCTAGCGGGAAAGCCTACGAGCAGTACTTC | CAITPTGASGKAYEQYF
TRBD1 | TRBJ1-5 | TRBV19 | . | TGTGCCAGTAGTACCACGACAGGGTCCCAGCCCCAGCATTTT | CASSTTTGSQPQHF
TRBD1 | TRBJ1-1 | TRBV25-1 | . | TGTGCCAGCAGTCCCCGGACAGGGATGGGCACTGAAGCTTTCTTT | CASSPRTGMGTEAFF
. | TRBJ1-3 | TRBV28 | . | TGTGCCAGCAGTTTCTCTCGTGGAAACACCATATATTTT | CASSFSRGNTIYF
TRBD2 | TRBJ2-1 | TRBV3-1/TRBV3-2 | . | TGTGCCAGCAGCCAAGAGCGGGATAGCGGGAGTCGAAATGAGCAGTTCTTC | CASSQERDSGSRNEQFF
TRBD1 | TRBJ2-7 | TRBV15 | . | TGTGCCACCAGCAGAACCCGGGACAGGTCCTACGAGCAGTACTTC | CATSRTRDRSYEQYF
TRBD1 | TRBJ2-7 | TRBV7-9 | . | TGTGCCAGCAGCCCTGGGGACAGGGTCTCCTACGAGCAGTACTTC | CASSPGDRVSYEQYF
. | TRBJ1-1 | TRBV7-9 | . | TGTGCCATCGGGAAGGGTAACACTGAAGCTTTCTTT | CAIGKGNTEAFF
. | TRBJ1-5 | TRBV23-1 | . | TGCGCCAGCAGTCAATCGGCAGGGATTTTTCATCAGCCCCAGCATTTT | CASSQSAGIFHQPQHF
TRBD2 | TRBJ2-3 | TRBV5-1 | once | TGCGCCAGCAGCTTGGTCGGGACTAGCTTTGCAGATACGCAGTATTTT | CASSLVGTSFADTQYF
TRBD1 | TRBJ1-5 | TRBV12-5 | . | TGTGCTAGTGGTTTATGGCGGACAGGGGAGATCTATAGCAATCAGCCCCAGCATTTT | CASGLWRTGEIYSNQPQHF
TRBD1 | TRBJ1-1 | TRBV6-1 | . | TGTGCCAGCAGTGAAGGACAGGGCACTGAAGCTTTCTTT | CASSEGQGTEAFF
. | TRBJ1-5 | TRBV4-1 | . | TGCGCCAGCAGCCAAGACAGTCATCAGCCCCAGCATTTT | CASSQDSHQPQHF
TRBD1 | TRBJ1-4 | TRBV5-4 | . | TGTGCCAGCAGCTCCCTCGGGACAGGGAATGAAAAACTGTTTTTT | CASSSLGTGNEKLFF
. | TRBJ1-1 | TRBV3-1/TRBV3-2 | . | TGTGCCAGCAGCTCTAGGACAGCCAACACTGAAGCTTTCTTT | CASSSRTANTEAFF
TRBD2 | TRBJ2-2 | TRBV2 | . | TGTGCCAGCAGAAGGGGTAGCGGGAGGACCGGGGAGCTGTTTTTT | CASRRGSGRTGELFF
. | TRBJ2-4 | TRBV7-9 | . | TGTGCCAGCAGCTCTTCAGGGTTAGCCAAAAACATTCAGTACTTC | CASSSSGLAKNIQYF
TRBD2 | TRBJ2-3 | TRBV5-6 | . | TGTGCCAGCAGCCCGACCTTCCGGGAGGGCACAGATACGCAGTATTTT | CASSPTFREGTDTQYF
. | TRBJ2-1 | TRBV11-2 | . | TGTGCCAGCAGCCACCTCAGGGGGGAATCCAATGAGCAGTTCTTC | CASSHLRGESNEQFF
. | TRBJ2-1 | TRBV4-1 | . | TGCGCCAGCAGCCAAGATGCGGGGTGGGGCAACAATGAGCAGTTCTTC | CASSQDAGWGNNEQFF
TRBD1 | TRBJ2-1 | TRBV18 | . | TGTGCCAGCTCACCCAGCGGACAGGGGGCGCATCATGAGCAGTTCTTC | CASSPSGQGAHHEQFF
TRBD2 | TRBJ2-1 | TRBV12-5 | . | TGTGCTAGTGCCGAAGGACTAGCGGGACCCAATGAGCAGTTCTTC | CASAEGLAGPNEQFF
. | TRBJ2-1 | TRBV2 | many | TGTGCCAGCAGTGACCGACTGGGTCTATACAATGAGCAGTTCTTC | CASSDRLGLYNEQFF
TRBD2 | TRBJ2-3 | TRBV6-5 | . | TGTGCCAGCAGTATCTGGACTAGCGGCACAGATACGCAGTATTTT | CASSIWTSGTDTQYF
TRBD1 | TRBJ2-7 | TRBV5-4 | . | TGTGCCAGCAGCATCGGACAGGGGGCTCGGTACGAGCAGTACTTC | CASSIGQGARYEQYF
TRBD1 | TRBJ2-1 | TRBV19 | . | TGTGCCAGTAGTCCACGCCGGACAGGGGATCTCAGTGAGCAGTTCTTC | CASSPRRTGDLSEQFF
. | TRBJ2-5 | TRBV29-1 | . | TGCAGCGTCCGGGGTAGTCAACGGGAGACCCAGTACTTC | CSVRGSQRETQYF
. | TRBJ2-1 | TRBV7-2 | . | TGTGCCAGCAGCTTAGCAAGCGCAACCTACAATGAGCAGTTCTTC | CASSLASATYNEQFF
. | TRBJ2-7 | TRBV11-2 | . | TGTGCCAGCAGCTTAGTCTCAGGGCAGCTCCACGAGCAGTACTTC | CASSLVSGQLHEQYF
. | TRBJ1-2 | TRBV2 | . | TGTGCCAGCAGTGAAAGCGGCGTAGCTAACTATGGCTACACCTTC | CASSESGVANYGYTF
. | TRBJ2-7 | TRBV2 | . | TGTGCCAGCAGTGAAGACACAGAGCAGTACTTC | CASSEDTEQYF
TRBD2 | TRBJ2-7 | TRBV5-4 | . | TGTGCCAGCAGCTTGTGGCGGGAGGATCGCGAGCAGTACTTC | CASSLWREDREQYF
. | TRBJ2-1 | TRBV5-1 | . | TGCGCCAGCGGCCACGAGGGTCGCTCCTACAATGAGCAGTTCTTC | CASGHEGRSYNEQFF
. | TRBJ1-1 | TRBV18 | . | TGTGCCAGCTCCGACAGGCTGAACACTGAAGCTTTCTTT | CASSDRLNTEAFF
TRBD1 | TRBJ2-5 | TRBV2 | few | TGTGCCAGCAGTGAAACAGGGGAAGAGACCCAGTACTTC | CASSETGEETQYF
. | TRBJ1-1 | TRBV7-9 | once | TGTGCCAGCAGCTACTTCGTCGGTTCGGGGATCAACACTGAAGCTTTCTTT | CASSYFVGSGINTEAFF
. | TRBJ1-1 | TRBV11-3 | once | TGTGCCAGCAGCTTGGAGAGGAACACTGAAGCTTTCTTT | CASSLERNTEAFF
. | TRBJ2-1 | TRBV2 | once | TGTGCCAGCAGTGATATGGGGAGTCGGTCCTACAATGAGCAGTTCTTC | CASSDMGSRSYNEQFF
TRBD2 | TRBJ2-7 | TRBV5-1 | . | TGCGCCAGCAGCCTGGGACTAGCGGGAGCCTCCTACGAGCAGTACTTC | CASSLGLAGASYEQYF
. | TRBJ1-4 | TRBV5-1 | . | TGCGCCAGCAGCTTGGGCGGGGATAAGATTGAAAAACTGTTTTTT | CASSLGGDKIEKLFF
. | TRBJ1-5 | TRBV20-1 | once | TGCAGTGCTAGTGGGAGCCTTAGTCAGCCCCAGCATTTT | CSASGSLSQPQHF
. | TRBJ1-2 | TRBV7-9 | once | TGTGCCAGCAGCCACGAGAACTCACCGGGAGGCTACACCTTC | CASSHENSPGGYTF
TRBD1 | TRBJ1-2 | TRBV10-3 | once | TGTGCCATCAGCGGGACAGCCGAGAACTATGGCTACACCTTC | CAISGTAENYGYTF
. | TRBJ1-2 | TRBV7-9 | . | TGTGCCAGCAGCTTAAGGCAGACAGTCGACTATGGCTACACCTTC | CASSLRQTVDYGYTF
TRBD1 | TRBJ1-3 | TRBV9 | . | TGTGCCAGCAGCGCCCGACAGGGCTCTGGAAACACCATATATTTT | CASSARQGSGNTIYF
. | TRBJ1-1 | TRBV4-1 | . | TGCGCCAGCAGCCAGGGACTGATGAACACTGAAGCTTTCTTT | CASSQGLMNTEAFF
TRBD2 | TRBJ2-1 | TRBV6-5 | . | TGTGCCAGCGCAGAGGGACTAGCGGACAATGAGCAGTTCTTC | CASAEGLADNEQFF
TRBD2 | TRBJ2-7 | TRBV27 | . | TGTGCCAGCAGTTTAAAACCTAGCGGGAGATTCGAGCAGTACTTC | CASSLKPSGRFEQYF
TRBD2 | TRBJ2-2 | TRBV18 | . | TGTGCCAGCTCAATGTTACTAGCGGAAGCTACCGGGGAGCTGTTTTTT | CASSMLLAEATGELFF
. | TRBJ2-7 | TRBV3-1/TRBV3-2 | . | TGTGCCAGCAGCCAAGTTTTAAGACAGCCCATATACTTC | CASSQVLRQPIYF
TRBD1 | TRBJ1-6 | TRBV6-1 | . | TGTGCCAGCAGGGAACAGGGGGCCTCAAGCTCCTATAATTCACCCCTCCACTTT | CASREQGASSSYNSPLHF
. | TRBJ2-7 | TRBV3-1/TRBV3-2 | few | TGTGCCAGCTCGGGGAACTACGAGCAGTACTTC | CASSGNYEQYF